This TCR beta chain came from a study of blood T cell repertoires in COVID-19. Study summary: Researchers got acute and convalescent COVID-19 samples from the United States, Italy and Spain. Sources were T cells, B-cell-depleted T cells, or PBMCs; the material itself was cDNA or gDNA.

The germline V and J ends were trimmed by 3 bases and 0 bases, with 9 bases remaining between them. In germline, CDR1 is SEHNR, CDR2 FQNEAQ (reference sequence). The CDR3 sequence is 14 residues long. Authors' methods: Cell counts per sample came from amplifying reference gene primers. Clones were sequenced by immunoSEQ multiplex PCR, and TCRdb holds only the in-frame ones, with some missing. The V and J calls and clone size were taken over from that table, and D and trimming were inferred from the DNA. The sample yields 200,000 to 250,000 clones, 82% seen once. The sequenced material came from peripheral blood. The sequence derives from a woman older than 75 with acute or convalescent COVID-19. The rearrangement joins TRBV7-9 to TRBJ2-7; D perhaps matches TRBD1 (5 bases). CDR3 protein: CASSFGHLSYEQYF. In DNA, the CDR3 is TGTGCCAGCAGCTTTGGACACCTCTCCTACGAGCAGTACTTC.